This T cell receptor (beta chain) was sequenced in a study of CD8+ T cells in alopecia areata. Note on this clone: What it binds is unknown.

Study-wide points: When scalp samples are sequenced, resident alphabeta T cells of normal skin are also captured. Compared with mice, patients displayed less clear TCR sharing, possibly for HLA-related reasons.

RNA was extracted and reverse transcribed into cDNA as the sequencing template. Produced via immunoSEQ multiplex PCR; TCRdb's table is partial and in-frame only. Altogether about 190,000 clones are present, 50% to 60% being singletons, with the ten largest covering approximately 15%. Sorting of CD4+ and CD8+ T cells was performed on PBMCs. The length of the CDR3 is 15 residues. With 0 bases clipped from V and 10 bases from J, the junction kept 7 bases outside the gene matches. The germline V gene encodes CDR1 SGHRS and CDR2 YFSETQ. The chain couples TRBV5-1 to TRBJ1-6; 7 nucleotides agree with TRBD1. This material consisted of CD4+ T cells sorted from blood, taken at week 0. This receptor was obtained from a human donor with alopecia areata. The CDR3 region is CASSLVQDRISPLHF. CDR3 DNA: TGCGCCAGCAGCTTGGTTCAGGACAGGATCTCACCCCTCCACTTT.